The 26 T cell receptor beta chains below come from one sample, sequenced in a study of a mutant IDH1 vaccine in newly diagnosed glioma. Time point denoted: week 35, safety follow-up. In every dose of vaccine, 300 ug of mutant IDH1 20-mer peptide was given alongside topical imiquimod. This table comes from immunoSEQ multiplex PCR, and its TCRdb copy is limited to in-frame clones, with some not included. The sample has roughly 32,000 clones, 60% to 85% seen once. Their target antigens are unknown. Sample: PBMCs, taken from a glioma patient whose treatment included an IDH1 peptide vaccine. The receptors originated from a young woman with glioma. Some clones in this sample may be carry-over from other donors' samples.

The J gene is TRBJ1-5, the V gene TRBV6-6; D remains ambiguous. The CDR3 sequence is 10 residues long. CDR1 is MNHNY and CDR2 is SVGAGI in the germline V gene (reference sequence). V was clipped by 5 bases and J by 6 bases, with 2 bases between them. Here the CDR3 DNA reads TGTGCCAGCAGTAGTCAGCCCCAGCATTTT. Amino acids: CASSSQPQHF.

The chain employs TRBV9 and TRBJ2-7; 9 positions agree with TRBD1. Trimming removed 4 bases from V and 3 bases from J; junction bases left unmatched: 14. Germline V CDR1 and CDR2: SGDLS, YYNGEE. This CDR3 spans 17 amino acids. The DNA of the CDR3 is TGTGCCAGCAGCAAAGCCACGTCGACAGGGGGGGTCTACGAGCAGTACTTC. Translated, it gives CASSKATSTGGVYEQYF.

The rearrangement uses TRBV19 and TRBJ1-1; D unclear. Trimming removed 1 base from V and 8 bases from J, with 8 bases in between. Germline CDR1 and CDR2: LNHDA and SQIVND (reference sequence). The CDR3 is 12 residues long. The CDR3 region is CASSIATGEAFF. The CDR3 DNA follows: TGTGCCAGTAGTATAGCTACCGGGGAAGCTTTCTTT.

The genes are TRBV4-1 and TRBJ2-5; D is uncertain. In germline, CDR1 is MGHRA, CDR2 YSYEKL. The CDR3 has 14 residues. V lost 4 bases and J 1 base, leaving 10 bases between the germline ends. The CDR3 sequence is CASSPSKRQETQYF. In nucleotides, the CDR3 is TGCGCCAGCAGCCCTTCAAAGCGCCAAGAGACCCAGTACTTC.

The CDR3 protein is CASSYADRGSYEQYF. In DNA, the CDR3 is TGTGCCAGCAGTTACGCTGACAGGGGGTCCTACGAGCAGTACTTC. The J gene is TRBJ2-7, the V gene TRBV6-5; 9 bases match TRBD1. The germline V gene has CDR1 MNHEY and CDR2 SVGAGI. This CDR3 has 15 amino acids. V shed 2 bases, J shed 1 base, and the junction held 3 bases outside the gene matches.

The V call is TRBV29-1, the J call TRBJ2-2, with TRBD2 matching over 7 bases. Germline V gives CDR1 SQVTM, CDR2 ANQGSEA. Trimming took 4 bases from V and 1 from J; bases not matched to a gene: 0. This CDR3 is 13 amino acids long. The CDR3 reads CSVGGGNTGELFF. DNA for the CDR3: TGCAGCGTTGGGGGGGGGAACACCGGGGAGCTGTTTTTT.

A single count supports this clone. V is TRBV29-1 and J is TRBJ2-7; 11 nucleotides match TRBD1. Germline loops: CDR1 SQVTM, CDR2 ANQGSEA. With 2 bases clipped from V and 2 bases from J, the junction kept 14 bases outside the gene matches. The CDR3 extends over 18 amino acids. The CDR3 region is CSVEIRDRGVPRPYEQYF. As DNA, the CDR3 is TGCAGCGTTGAAATAAGGGACAGGGGGGTCCCTAGGCCCTACGAGCAGTACTTC.

The rearrangement links TRBV29-1 to TRBJ1-1, with D possibly being TRBD1 (5 bases). The CDR3 is 15 residues long. The germline CDR1 and CDR2 sequences are SQVTM and ANQGSEA. Trimming removed 7 bases at V and 4 bases at J, with 22 bases between. The CDR3 DNA follows: TGCAGCGGGGGAGGGCGACAGAGCGGTGCCACTGAAGCTTTCTTT. It yields the protein CSGGGRQSGATEAFF.

This clone was counted between two and nine times. DNA for the CDR3: TGTGCCAGCAGCTTGAGTCGCGAGCAGTACTTC. It specifies CASSLSREQYF. The chain carries TRBV5-5 and TRBJ2-7; no reliable D call. The germline V and J ends were trimmed by 1 base and 6 bases, with 5 bases remaining between them. The CDR3 length is 11 residues. Germline V gene lookup returns CDR1 SGHKS and CDR2 YYEKEE (reference sequence).

The CDR3 loop is CASSSGVDTGELFF. The CDR3 DNA reads TGTGCCAGCAGCTCCGGAGTAGACACCGGGGAGCTGTTTTTT. The rearrangement links TRBV5-6 to TRBJ2-2; D remains ambiguous. The germline V gene encodes CDR1 SGHDT and CDR2 YYEEEE. There are 14 residues in the CDR3. Between the trimmed V and J ends, which lost 3 bases and 3 bases, there was a span of 9 bases.

The chain uses TRBV30 and TRBJ1-2; D remains unclear. From germline, CDR1 is GTSNPN and CDR2 SVGIG (reference sequence). Trimming took off 5 bases at V and 4 bases at J, with 11 bases between the two ends. The CDR3 contains 12 residues. DNA for the CDR3: TGTGCCTGGCGTAAAGGAGGCTATGGCTACACCTTC. Translated: CAWRKGGYGYTF.

This chain connects TRBV5-1 to TRBJ2-7; tentative D call: TRBD2 (5 bases). This CDR3 region has 16 residues. Trimming took 4 bases from V and 5 from J, leaving 22 bases between them. Germline-derived CDR1 and CDR2 are SGHRS and YFSETQ. CDR3 in DNA: TGCGCCAGCAGCCCCGTCTCAGAGCTAGCTAGTAACGAGCAGTACTTC. Its translation: CASSPVSELASNEQYF.

The V and J genes are TRBV9 and TRBJ1-1; TRBD1 aligns across 7 bases. Per the germline V gene, CDR1 is SGDLS and CDR2 is YYNGEE. The trim removed 4 bases at V and 5 bases at J, leaving 14 bases unmatched. The CDR3 extends over 16 amino acids. CDR3 coding DNA: TGTGCCAGCAGCCTGATCCGGAGGGACAGTGATACTGAAGCTTTCTTT. Encoded protein: CASSLIRRDSDTEAFF.

As DNA, the CDR3 is TGTGCCAGCAGCCGACAGGGATTGGGGTCCGGGGCCAACGTCCTGACTTTC. Translating it yields CASSRQGLGSGANVLTF. The rearrangement joins TRBV2 to TRBJ2-6; TRBD1 matches 7 bases. Losses at the gene ends were 6 bases for V and 4 bases for J; bases not matched to a gene: 12. This CDR3 spans 17 amino acids. The germline gives CDR1 SNHLY, CDR2 FYNNEI.

The chain employs TRBV2 and TRBJ1-2; a weak D match, TRBD1 (5 bases). This CDR3 has 13 amino acids. V was clipped by 5 bases and J by 1 base, with 8 bases between them. Germline V CDR1 and CDR2: SNHLY, FYNNEI. As DNA, the CDR3 is TGTGCCAGCAGTTATGACAGTAACTATGGCTACACCTTC. Its protein product is CASSYDSNYGYTF.

In this sample, this clone turned up once. The rearrangement links TRBV29-1 to TRBJ2-5; D remains unclear. The CDR3 has 10 residues. Germline CDR1 SQVTM, CDR2 ANQGSEA. Between the trimmed V and J ends, which lost 3 bases and 5 bases, there was a span of 4 bases. The CDR3 spells CSVEGETQYF. In nucleotides, the CDR3 is TGCAGCGTTGAGGGGGAGACCCAGTACTTC.

The chain employs TRBV5-5 and TRBJ2-6; 7 bases are shared with TRBD1. This CDR3 is built from 17 residues. The V gene end was trimmed by 1 base and the J gene end by 2 bases; junction bases not matched to a gene: 6. The germline CDR1 and CDR2 sequences are SGHKS and YYEKEE (reference sequence). Here the CDR3 reads CASSLSDREAGANVLTF. Here the CDR3 DNA reads TGTGCCAGCAGCTTGAGTGACAGGGAAGCTGGGGCCAACGTCCTGACTTTC.

This chain connects TRBV6-6 to TRBJ2-7; 11 bases agree with TRBD2. Germline V gives CDR1 MNHNY, CDR2 SVGAGI (reference sequence). The V segment lost 4 bases and the J segment 6 bases; nucleotides outside the gene matches: 11. The CDR3 extends over 16 amino acids. CDR3 DNA: TGTGCCAGCAGTTCCGCTCGACTAGCGGGAAACCTCGAGCAGTACTTC. Translated, it gives CASSSARLAGNLEQYF.

This clone was seen a handful of times. This chain connects TRBV13 to TRBJ1-4; D remains unclear. The germline V and J ends were trimmed by 5 bases and 1 base, with 14 bases remaining between them. The CDR3 loop spans 16 amino acids. The germline V gene has CDR1 PRHDT and CDR2 FYEKMQ (reference sequence). The CDR3 DNA follows: TGTGCCAGCAGCCAAAGTCGGACTGGAACTAATGAAAAACTGTTTTTT. It specifies CASSQSRTGTNEKLFF.

The rearrangement joins TRBV30 to TRBJ1-2; no clear D gene. CDR3 length equals 12 residues. Trimming took off 0 bases at V and 6 bases at J, with 8 bases between the two ends. Germline V gene lookup returns CDR1 GTSNPN and CDR2 SVGIG (reference sequence). CDR3 region: CAWSVRRDGYTF. The CDR3 DNA sequence: TGTGCCTGGAGTGTACGTCGGGATGGCTACACCTTC.

The chain carries TRBV6-5 and TRBJ2-4; tentative D call: TRBD1 (6 bases). The CDR3 is 14 amino acids. V lost 5 bases, J lost 2 bases, and 10 bases lay in between. Germline V gives CDR1 MNHEY, CDR2 SVGAGI. The CDR3: CASSHRETKNIQYF. In DNA, the CDR3 is TGTGCCAGCAGTCACAGGGAGACCAAAAACATTCAGTACTTC.

This chain connects TRBV2 to TRBJ2-2; TRBD1 might be the D (6 bases). This CDR3 is built from 16 residues. The V and J ends lost 6 bases and 3 bases respectively, with 17 bases between them. Germline values: CDR1 SNHLY, CDR2 FYNNEI. DNA of the CDR3: TGTGCCAGCAGGAGAAGGGGGATTCTGGACACCGGGGAGCTGTTTTTT. Translating gives CASRRRGILDTGELFF.

The chain employs TRBV5-1 and TRBJ1-2; D is possibly TRBD1 (6 bases). The V gene lost 0 bases and the J gene lost 7 bases, with 10 bases spanning the gap. Germline CDR1 reads SGHRS; CDR2 reads YFSETQ. This CDR3 region has 13 residues. The CDR3 DNA is TGCGCCAGCAGCTTGGCCGGGACAACTGGCTACACCTTC. Its protein is CASSLAGTTGYTF.

J is TRBJ2-3 and V is TRBV9; D may be TRBD2 (6 bases). Germline loops: CDR1 SGDLS, CDR2 YYNGEE. With 4 bases removed from V and 1 base from J, the gap between germline ends came to 13 bases. The CDR3 runs to 15 residues. Here the CDR3 DNA reads TGTGCCAGCAGCCCGCGGGGAGCCGGCACAGATACGCAGTATTTT. It is translated as CASSPRGAGTDTQYF.

The genes are TRBV15 and TRBJ1-1; TRBD1 agrees at 8 bases. Trimming at V came to 7 bases and at J to 4 bases, leaving 8 bases not matched to a gene. Germline CDR1 and CDR2: LNHNV and YYDKDF (reference sequence). The CDR3 sequence is 14 residues long. The CDR3 bases are TGTGCCACCAAGGACAGGGAATCCGGCACTGAAGCTTTCTTT. This translates into CATKDRESGTEAFF.

This clone was seen once. The chain carries TRBV11-3 and TRBJ2-1, with 8 bases matching TRBD2. The germline V gene encodes CDR1 SGHNT and CDR2 YENEEA. The CDR3 runs to 15 residues. The ends lost 6 bases at V and 1 base at J; junction bases unmatched: 5. CDR3 region: CASSRSGGSYNEQFF. In DNA, the CDR3 is TGTGCCAGCAGTCGCTCGGGAGGGTCCTACAATGAGCAGTTCTTC. The full variable domain, with the rest looked up from reference TRBV11-3 and TRBJ2-1, is EAGVVQSPRYKIIEKKQPVAFWCNPISGHNTLYWYLQNLGQGPELLIRYENEEAVDDSQLPKDRFSAERLKGVDSTLKIQPAELGDSAVYLCASSRSGGSYNEQFFGPGTRLTVL.